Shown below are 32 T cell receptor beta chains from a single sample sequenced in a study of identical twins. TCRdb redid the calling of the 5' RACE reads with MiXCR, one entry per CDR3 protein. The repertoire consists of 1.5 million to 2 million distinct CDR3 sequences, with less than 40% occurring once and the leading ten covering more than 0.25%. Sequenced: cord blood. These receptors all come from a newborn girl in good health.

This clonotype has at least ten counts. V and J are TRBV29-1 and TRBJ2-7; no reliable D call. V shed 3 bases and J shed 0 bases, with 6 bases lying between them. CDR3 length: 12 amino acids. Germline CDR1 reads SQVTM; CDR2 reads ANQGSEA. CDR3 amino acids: CSVEVGSYEQYF. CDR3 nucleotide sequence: TGCAGCGTTGAGGTGGGCTCCTACGAGCAGTACTTC.

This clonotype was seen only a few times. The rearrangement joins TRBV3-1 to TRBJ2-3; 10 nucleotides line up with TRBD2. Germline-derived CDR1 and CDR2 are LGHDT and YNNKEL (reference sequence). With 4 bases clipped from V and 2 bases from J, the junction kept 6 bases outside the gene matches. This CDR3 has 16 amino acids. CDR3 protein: CASSRLAGVATDTQYF. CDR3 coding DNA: TGTGCCAGCAGCCGGCTAGCGGGAGTGGCCACAGATACGCAGTATTTT.

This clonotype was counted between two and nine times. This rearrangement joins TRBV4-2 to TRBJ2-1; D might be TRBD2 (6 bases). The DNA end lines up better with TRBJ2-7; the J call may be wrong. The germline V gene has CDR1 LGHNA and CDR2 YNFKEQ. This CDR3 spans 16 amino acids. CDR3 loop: CASSQEPAGIYNEQYF. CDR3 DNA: TGTGCCAGCAGCCAAGAGCCTGCGGGGATCTACAATGAGCAGTACTTC.

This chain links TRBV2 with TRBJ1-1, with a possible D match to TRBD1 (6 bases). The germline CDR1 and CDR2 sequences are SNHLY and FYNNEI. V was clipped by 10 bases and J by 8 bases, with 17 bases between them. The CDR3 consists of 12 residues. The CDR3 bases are TGTGCCACGTCATGGACAGTCCAAGAAGCTTTCTTT. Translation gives CATSWTVQEAFF.

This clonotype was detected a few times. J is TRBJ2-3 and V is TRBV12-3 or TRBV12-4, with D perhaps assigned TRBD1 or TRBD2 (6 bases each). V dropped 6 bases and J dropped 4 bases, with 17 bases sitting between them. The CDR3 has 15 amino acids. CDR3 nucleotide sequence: TGTGCCAGCAGACCACCGAGGGGGGATTCAGATACGCAGTATTTT. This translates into CASRPPRGDSDTQYF.

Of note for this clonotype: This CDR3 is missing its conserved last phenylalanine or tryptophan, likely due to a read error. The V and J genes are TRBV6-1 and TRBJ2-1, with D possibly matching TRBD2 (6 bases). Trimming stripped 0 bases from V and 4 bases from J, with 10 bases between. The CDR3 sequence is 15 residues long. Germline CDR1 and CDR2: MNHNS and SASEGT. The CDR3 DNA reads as TGTGCCAGCAGTGAAGCTTCCGGGACTTACAATGAGCAGTTCCTC. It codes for CASSEASGTYNEQFL.

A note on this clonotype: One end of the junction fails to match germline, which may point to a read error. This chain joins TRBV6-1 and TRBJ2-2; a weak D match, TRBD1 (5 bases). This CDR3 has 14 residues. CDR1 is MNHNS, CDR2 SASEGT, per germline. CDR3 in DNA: TGTGCAAGCAAGAGTAGGGGAAACACCGGGGAGCTGTTTTTT. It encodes CASKSRGNTGELFF.

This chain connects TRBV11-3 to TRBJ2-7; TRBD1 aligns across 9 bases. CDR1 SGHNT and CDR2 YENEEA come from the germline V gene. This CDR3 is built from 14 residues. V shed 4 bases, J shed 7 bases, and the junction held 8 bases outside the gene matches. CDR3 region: CASSSETGGNEQYF. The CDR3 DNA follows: TGTGCCAGCAGCTCGGAGACAGGGGGAAATGAGCAGTACTTC.

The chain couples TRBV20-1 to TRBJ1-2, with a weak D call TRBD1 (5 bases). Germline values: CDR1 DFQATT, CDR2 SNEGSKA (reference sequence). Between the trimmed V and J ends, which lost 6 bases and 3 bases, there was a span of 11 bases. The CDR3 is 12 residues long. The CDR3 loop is CSAQTVYYGYTF. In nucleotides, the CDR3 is TGCAGTGCCCAGACAGTTTACTATGGCTACACCTTC.

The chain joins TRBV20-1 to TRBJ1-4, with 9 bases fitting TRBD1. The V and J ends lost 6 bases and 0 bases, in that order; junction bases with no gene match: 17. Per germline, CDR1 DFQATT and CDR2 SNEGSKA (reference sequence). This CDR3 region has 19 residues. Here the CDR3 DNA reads TGCAGTGCAACCGGGACAGGGCGGAGACACCACTCAACTAATGAAAAACTGTTTTTT. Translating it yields CSATGTGRRHHSTNEKLFF.

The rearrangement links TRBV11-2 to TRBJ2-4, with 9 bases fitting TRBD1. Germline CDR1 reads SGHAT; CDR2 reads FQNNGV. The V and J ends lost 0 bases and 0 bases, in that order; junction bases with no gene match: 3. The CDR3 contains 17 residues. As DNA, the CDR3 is TGTGCCAGCAGCTTAGATCCGGGACAGGGAGCCAAAAACATTCAGTACTTC. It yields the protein CASSLDPGQGAKNIQYF.

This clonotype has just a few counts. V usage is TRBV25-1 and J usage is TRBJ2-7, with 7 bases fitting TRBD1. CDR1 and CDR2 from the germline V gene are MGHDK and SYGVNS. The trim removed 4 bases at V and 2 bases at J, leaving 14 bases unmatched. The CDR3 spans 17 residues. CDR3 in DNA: TGTGCCAGCAGTGCGTTAAGCCAGGGGGACAAAGCCTACGAGCAGTACTTC. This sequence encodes CASSALSQGDKAYEQYF.

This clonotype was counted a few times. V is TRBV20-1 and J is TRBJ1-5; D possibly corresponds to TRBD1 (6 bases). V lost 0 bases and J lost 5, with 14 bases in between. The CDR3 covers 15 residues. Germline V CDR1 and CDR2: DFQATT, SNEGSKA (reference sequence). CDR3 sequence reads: CSAREQGLRDQPQHF. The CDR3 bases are TGCAGTGCTAGAGAACAGGGACTGAGGGATCAGCCCCAGCATTTT.

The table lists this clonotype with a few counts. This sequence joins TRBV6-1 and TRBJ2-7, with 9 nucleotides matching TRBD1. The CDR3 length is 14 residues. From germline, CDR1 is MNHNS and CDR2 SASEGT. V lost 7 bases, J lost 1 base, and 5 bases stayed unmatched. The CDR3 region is CASTGDRDSYEQYF. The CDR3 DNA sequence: TGTGCCAGCACCGGGGACAGGGATTCCTACGAGCAGTACTTC.

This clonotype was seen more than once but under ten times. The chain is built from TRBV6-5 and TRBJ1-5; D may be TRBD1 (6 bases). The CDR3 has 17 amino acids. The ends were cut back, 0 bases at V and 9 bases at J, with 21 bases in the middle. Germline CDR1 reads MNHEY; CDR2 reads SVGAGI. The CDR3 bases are TGTGCCAGCAGTTACTCACTGGACAGCTACCGGAGGTGGCCCCAGCATTTT. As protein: CASSYSLDSYRRWPQHF.

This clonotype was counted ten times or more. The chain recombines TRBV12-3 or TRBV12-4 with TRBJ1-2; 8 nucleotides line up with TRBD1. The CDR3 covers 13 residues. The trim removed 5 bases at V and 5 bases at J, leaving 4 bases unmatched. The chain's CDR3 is CASSTRTGYGYTF. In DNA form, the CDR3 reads TGTGCCAGCAGTACCCGGACAGGGTATGGCTACACCTTC.

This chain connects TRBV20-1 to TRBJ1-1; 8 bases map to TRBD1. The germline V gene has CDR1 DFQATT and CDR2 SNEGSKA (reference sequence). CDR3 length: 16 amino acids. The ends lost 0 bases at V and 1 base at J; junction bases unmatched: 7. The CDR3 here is CSARELPGQGNTEAFF. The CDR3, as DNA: TGCAGTGCTAGAGAGCTTCCTGGACAGGGGAACACTGAAGCTTTCTTT.

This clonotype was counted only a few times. The CDR3 DNA follows: TGTGCCAGCGTGGGTGGACAGAATAATTCACCCCTCCACTTT. Translated: CASVGGQNNSPLHF. The chain recombines TRBV28 with TRBJ1-6, with D perhaps matching TRBD1 (6 bases). CDR1 is MDHEN, CDR2 SYDVKM, per germline. V was cut by 8 bases and J by 5 bases, with 13 bases left in between. The CDR3 is 14 residues long.

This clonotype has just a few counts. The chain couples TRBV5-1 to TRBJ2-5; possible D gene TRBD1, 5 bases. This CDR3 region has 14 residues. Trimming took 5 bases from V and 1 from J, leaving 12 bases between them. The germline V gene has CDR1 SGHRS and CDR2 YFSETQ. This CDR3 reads CASRGGHLQETQYF. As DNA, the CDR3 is TGCGCCAGCAGGGGTGGACACCTCCAAGAGACCCAGTACTTC.

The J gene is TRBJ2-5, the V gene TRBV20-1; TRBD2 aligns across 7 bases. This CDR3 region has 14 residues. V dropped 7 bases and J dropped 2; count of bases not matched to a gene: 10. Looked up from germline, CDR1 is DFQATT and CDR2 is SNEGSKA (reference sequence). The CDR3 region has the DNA TGCAGTGTCGGCTGGTCTAGCGGACAAGAGACCCAGTACTTC. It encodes CSVGWSSGQETQYF.

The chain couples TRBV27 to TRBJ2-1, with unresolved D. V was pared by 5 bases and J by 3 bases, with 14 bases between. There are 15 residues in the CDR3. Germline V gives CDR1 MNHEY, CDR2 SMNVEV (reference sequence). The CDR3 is CASSPTLLHYNEQFF. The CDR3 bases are TGTGCCAGCAGTCCAACCTTATTACACTACAATGAGCAGTTCTTC.

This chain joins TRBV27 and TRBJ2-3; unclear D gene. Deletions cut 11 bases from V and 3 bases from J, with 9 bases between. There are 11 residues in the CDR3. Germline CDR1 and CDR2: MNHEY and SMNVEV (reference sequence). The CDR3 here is CAGPPTDTQYF. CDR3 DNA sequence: TGTGCCGGTCCCCCTACAGATACGCAGTATTTT.

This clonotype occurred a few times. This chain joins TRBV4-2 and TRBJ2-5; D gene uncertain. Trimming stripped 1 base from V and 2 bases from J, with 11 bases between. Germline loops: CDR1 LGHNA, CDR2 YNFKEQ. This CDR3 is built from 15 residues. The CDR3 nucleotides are TGTGCCAGCAGCCAAGTTATGAAGCTTCAAGAGACCCAGTACTTC. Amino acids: CASSQVMKLQETQYF.

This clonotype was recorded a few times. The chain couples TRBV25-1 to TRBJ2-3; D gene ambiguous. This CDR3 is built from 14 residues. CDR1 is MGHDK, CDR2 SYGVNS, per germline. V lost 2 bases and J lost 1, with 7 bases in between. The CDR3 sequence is CASSERVGTDTQYF. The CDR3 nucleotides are TGTGCCAGCAGTGAAAGGGTTGGCACAGATACGCAGTATTTT.

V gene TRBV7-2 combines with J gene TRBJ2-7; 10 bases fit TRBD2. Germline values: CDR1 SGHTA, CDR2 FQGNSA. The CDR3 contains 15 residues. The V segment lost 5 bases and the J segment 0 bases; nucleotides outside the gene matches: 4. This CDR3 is CASSRTSGDSYEQYF. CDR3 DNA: TGTGCCAGCAGCCGAACTAGCGGGGACTCCTACGAGCAGTACTTC.

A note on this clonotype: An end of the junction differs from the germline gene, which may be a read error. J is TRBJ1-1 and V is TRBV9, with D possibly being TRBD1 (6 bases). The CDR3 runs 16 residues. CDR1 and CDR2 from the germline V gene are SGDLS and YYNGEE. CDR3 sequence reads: CASSPLQGRGNTEAFF. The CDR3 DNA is TGTGCCAGCAGCCCATTACAGGGAAGGGGGAACACCGAAGCTTTCTTT.

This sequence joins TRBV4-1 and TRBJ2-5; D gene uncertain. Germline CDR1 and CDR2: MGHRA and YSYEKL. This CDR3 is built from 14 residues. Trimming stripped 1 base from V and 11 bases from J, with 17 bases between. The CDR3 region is CASSQGWWGNEQYF. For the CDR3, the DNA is TGCGCCAGCAGCCAAGGGTGGTGGGGAAATGAGCAGTACTTC.

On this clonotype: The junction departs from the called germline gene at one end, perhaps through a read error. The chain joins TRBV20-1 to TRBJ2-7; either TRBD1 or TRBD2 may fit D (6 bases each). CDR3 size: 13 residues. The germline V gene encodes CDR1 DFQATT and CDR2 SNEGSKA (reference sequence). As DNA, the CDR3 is TGCGGTGCTAGAGGGGGGAGCATTCACGAGCAGTACTTC. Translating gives CGARGGSIHEQYF.

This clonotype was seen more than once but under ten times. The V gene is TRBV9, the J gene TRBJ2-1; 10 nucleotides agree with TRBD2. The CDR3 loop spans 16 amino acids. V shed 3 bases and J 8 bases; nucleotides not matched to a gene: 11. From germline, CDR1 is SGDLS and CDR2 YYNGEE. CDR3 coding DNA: TGTGCCAGCAGCGCCCTTAGCGGGAGGAATTGGTATGAGCAGTTCTTC. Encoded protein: CASSALSGRNWYEQFF.

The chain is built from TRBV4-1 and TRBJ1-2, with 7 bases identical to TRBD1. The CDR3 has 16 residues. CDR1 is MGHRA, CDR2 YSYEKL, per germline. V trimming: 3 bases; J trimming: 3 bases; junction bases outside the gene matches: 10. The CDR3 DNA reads TGCGCCAGCAGCCAGAATACAGGGGATACGTACTATGGCTACACCTTC. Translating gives CASSQNTGDTYYGYTF.

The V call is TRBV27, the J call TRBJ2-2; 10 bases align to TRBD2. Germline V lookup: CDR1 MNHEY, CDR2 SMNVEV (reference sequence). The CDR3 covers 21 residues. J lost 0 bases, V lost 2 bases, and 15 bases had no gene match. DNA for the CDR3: TGTGCCAGCAGTTTAGTAGCCCCGTGGCTAGCGGGGGACGCGAACACCGGGGAGCTGTTTTTT. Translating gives CASSLVAPWLAGDANTGELFF.

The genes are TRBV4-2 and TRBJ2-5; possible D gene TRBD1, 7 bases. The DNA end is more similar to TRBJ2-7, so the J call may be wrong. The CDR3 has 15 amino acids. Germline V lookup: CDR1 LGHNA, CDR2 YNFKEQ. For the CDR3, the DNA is TGTGCCAGCAGCCAAGAAGGAGGGGGCCTGTACGAGCAGTACTTC. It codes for CASSQEGGGLYEQYF.